Listed below are T cell receptor beta chains from one sample, sequenced in a study of cytomegalovirus exposure and HLA in healthy donors. Libraries were prepared by immunoSEQ multiplex PCR; TCRdb keeps only in-frame clonotypes and omits some of them. The sample holds roughly 240,000 clones, around 83% seen once. Sequencing input: PBMCs. The source of these receptors is a girl aged 2-10 years in good health and CMV-seronegative. The conserved cysteine and the conserved F or W are not part of the CDR3 here.

CDR3 protein,V gene,J gene
AWSVRRTSGSTDTQY,TRBV30,TRBJ2-3
ASSLYPAGGYNEQF,TRBV5-7,TRBJ2-1
ASGWTSVPYEQY,TRBV6-5,TRBJ2-7
ASSLVQEADTQY,TRBV7-9,TRBJ2-3
ASSWAGNTIY,TRBV5-6,TRBJ1-3
ASSIAPSGGAYGYT,TRBV19,TRBJ1-2
ASSDRYTGELF,TRBV6-1,TRBJ2-2
ASSGPGTSSYNEQF,TRBV9,TRBJ2-1
ASSTQPGQGGETQY,TRBV7-6,TRBJ2-5
ASSKDRVVYGYT,TRBV6-6,TRBJ1-2
ASSPRQGAVVGYT,TRBV9,TRBJ1-2
ASNGRGETQY,TRBV7-9,TRBJ2-5
ASSRTTSGGTYEQY,TRBV11-2,TRBJ2-7